The clone carrying this T cell receptor beta chain was counted only a few times. As yet, its antigen is unknown. Trimming pared 5 bases from V and 8 bases from J, leaving 16 bases between. The V gene's germline CDR1 is MNHEY and CDR2 SVGAGI. This CDR3 comprises 14 residues. This entry comes from a study of CD8+ T cells in alopecia areata. Study-level background: The drug, tofacitinib, lasted 6 to 18 months, followed by 6 months off drug.

The treatment denotes: oral pan-JAK inhibitor, 5-10 mg twice daily. Broader study findings: TCR sharing was clearer in mice than between patients, perhaps partly owing to patient HLA diversity. Researchers report lesional scalp, most notably alopecia totalis/universalis, outstripped normal scalp in clonality.

Following RNA extraction, reverse transcription yielded cDNA that acted as the sequencing template. Produced via immunoSEQ multiplex PCR; TCRdb's table is partial and in-frame only. This sample has 150,000 to 200,000 clones, with approximately 52% found just once. V is TRBV6-5 and J is TRBJ2-4; D may be TRBD1 (8 bases). The clonotype originates from a human donor with alopecia areata. Sequences were derived from CD4+ T cells sorted from blood, sampled at roughly week 58, from a patient treated with tofacitinib. CDR3 sequence reads: CASSPNRGGYIQYF. CDR3 nucleotides: TGTGCCAGCAGTCCCAACAGGGGGGGGTACATTCAGTACTTC.